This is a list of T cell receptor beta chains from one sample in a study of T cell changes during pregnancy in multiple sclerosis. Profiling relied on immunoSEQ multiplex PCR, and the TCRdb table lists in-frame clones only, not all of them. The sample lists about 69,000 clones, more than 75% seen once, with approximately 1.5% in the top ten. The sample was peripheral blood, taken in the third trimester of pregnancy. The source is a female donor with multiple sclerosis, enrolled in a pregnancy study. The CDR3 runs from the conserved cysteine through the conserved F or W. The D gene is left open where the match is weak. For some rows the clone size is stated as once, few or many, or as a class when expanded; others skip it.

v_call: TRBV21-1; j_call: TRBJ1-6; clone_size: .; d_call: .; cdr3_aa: CASSNLTGGKNNSPLHF; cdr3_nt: TGTGCCAGCAGCAATCTAACGGGAGGGAAAAATAATTCACCCCTCCACTTT
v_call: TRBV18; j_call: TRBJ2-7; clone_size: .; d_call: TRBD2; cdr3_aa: CASSPGLVNYEQYF; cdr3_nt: TGTGCCAGCTCACCCGGACTAGTCAACTACGAGCAGTACTTC
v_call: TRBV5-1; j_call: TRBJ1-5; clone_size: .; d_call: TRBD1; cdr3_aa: CASSEGQGNQPQHF; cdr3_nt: TGCGCCAGCAGCGAAGGACAGGGTAATCAGCCCCAGCATTTT
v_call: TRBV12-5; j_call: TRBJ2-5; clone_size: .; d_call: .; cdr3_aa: CASGLYEGETQYF; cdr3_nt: TGTGCTAGTGGTTTGTACGAGGGAGAGACCCAGTACTTC
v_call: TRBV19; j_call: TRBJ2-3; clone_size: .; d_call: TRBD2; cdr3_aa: CASSMWEGADTQYF; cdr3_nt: TGTGCCAGTAGTATGTGGGAGGGCGCAGATACGCAGTATTTT
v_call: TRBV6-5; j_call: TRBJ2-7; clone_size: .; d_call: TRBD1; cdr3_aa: CASSYRTGSYEQYF; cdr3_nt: TGTGCCAGCAGTTACAGGACAGGGAGCTACGAGCAGTACTTC
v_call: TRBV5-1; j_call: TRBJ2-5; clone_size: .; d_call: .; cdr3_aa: CASSTAGFQETQYF; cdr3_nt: TGCGCCAGTAGCACGGCGGGCTTCCAAGAGACCCAGTACTTC
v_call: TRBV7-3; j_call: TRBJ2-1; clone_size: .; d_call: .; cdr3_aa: CASSLTPRTREQFF; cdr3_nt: TGTGCCAGCAGCTTAACTCCTCGGACTCGCGAGCAGTTCTTC
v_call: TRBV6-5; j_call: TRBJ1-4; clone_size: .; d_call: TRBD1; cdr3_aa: CASSLTGVSEKLFF; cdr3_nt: TGTGCCAGCAGTCTGACAGGGGTGAGCGAAAAACTGTTTTTT
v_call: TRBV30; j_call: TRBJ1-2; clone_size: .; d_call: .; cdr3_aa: CAWSVGQTYGYTF; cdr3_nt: TGTGCCTGGAGTGTTGGGCAGACCTATGGCTACACCTTC
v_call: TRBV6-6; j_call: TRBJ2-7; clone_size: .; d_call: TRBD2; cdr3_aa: CASSTVAGGSYEQYF; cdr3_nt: TGTGCCAGCAGTACTGTAGCGGGGGGCTCCTACGAGCAGTACTTC
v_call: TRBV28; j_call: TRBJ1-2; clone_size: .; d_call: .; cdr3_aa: CASSPPQTWGYTF; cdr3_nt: TGTGCCAGCAGTCCACCCCAGACATGGGGCTACACCTTC
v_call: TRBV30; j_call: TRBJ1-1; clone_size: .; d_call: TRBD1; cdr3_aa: CAWSVPRQGGTEAFF; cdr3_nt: TGTGCCTGGAGTGTACCCCGACAGGGGGGCACTGAAGCTTTCTTT
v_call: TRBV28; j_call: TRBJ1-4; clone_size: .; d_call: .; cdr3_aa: CASSLRGLGGLFF; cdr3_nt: TGTGCCAGCAGTTTACGGGGTTTGGGGGGGCTGTTTTTT
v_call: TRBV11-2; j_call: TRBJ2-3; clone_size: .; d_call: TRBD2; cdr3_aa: CASSLDLGGNTDTQYF; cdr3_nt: TGTGCCAGCAGCTTAGACCTCGGGGGGAACACAGATACGCAGTATTTT
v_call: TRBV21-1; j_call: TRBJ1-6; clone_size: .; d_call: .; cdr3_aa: CASSKEGGTGISPLHF; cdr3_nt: TGTGCCAGCAGCAAAGAGGGTGGGACAGGGATTTCACCCCTCCACTTT
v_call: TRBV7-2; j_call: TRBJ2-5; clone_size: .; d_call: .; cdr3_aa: CASTYSGTQYF; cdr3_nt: TGTGCCAGCACCTACAGCGGGACCCAGTACTTC
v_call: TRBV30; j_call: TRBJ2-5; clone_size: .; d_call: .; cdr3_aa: CAWSVWGGFQETQYF; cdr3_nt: TGTGCCTGGAGTGTTTGGGGGGGCTTCCAAGAGACCCAGTACTTC
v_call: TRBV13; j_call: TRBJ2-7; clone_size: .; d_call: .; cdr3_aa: CASSLGDSSYEQYF; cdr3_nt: TGTGCCAGCAGCTTAGGTGACAGCTCCTACGAGCAGTACTTC
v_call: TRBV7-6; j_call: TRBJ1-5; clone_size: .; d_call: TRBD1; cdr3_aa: CASSLGGQGGQPQHF; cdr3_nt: TGTGCCAGCAGCTTAGGGGGACAGGGCGGACAGCCCCAGCATTTT
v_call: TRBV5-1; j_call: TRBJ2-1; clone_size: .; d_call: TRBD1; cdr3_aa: CAVKGQGNEQFF; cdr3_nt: TGCGCCGTCAAAGGACAGGGCAATGAGCAGTTCTTC
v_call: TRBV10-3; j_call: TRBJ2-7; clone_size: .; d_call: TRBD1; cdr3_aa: CAISEGTGWYEQYF; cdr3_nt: TGTGCCATCAGTGAGGGGACAGGGTGGTACGAGCAGTACTTC
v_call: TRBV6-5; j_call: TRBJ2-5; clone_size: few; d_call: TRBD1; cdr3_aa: CASSHRYRGETQYF; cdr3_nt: TGTGCCAGCAGTCACCGCTACAGGGGGGAGACCCAGTACTTC
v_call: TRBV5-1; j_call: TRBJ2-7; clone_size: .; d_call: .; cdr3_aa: CASSFTGGRSYEQYF; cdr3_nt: TGCGCCAGCAGCTTCACCGGGGGGCGAAGCTACGAGCAGTACTTC
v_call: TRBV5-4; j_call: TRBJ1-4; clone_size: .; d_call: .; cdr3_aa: CASSLGGYDPNEKLFF; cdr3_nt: TGTGCCAGCAGCTTGGGAGGGTATGATCCTAATGAAAAACTGTTTTTT
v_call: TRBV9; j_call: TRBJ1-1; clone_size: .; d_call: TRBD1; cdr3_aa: CASSPTGYTEAFF; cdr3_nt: TGTGCCAGCAGCCCGACAGGGTACACTGAAGCTTTCTTT
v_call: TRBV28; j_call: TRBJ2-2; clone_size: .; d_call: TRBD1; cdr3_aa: CASSPRTGYAGELFF; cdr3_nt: TGTGCCAGCAGTCCACGGACAGGGTATGCCGGGGAGCTGTTTTTT
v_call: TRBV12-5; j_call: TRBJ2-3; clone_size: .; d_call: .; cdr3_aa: CASGFQPDGVPSTDTQYF; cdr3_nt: TGTGCTAGTGGTTTTCAACCCGACGGGGTTCCTAGCACAGATACGCAGTATTTT
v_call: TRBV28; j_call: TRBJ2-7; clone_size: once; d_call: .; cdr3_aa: CASSPGVAYEQYF; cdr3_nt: TGTGCCAGCAGTCCAGGGGTTGCCTACGAGCAGTACTTC
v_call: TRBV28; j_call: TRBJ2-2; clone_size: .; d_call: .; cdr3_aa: CASSGERDTGELFF; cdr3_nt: TGTGCCAGCAGTGGGGAGAGGGACACCGGGGAGCTGTTTTTT
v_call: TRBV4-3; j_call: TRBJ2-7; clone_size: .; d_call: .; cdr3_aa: CASSQDRNYEQYF; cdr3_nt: TGCGCCAGCAGCCAAGACAGGAACTACGAGCAGTACTTC
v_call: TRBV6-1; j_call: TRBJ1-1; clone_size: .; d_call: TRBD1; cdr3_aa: CASSEVAGTGYDTEAFF; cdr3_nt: TGTGCCAGCAGTGAAGTCGCCGGGACAGGGTATGACACTGAAGCTTTCTTT
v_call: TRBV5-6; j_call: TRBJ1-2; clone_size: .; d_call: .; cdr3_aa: CASSLGGVSYGYTF; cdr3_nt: TGTGCCAGCAGCTTGGGGGGAGTGAGCTATGGCTACACCTTC